This paragraph reports one TCR beta chain. The entry originates in a study of T cell changes during pregnancy in multiple sclerosis. Trimming cost V 5 bases and J 5 bases; bases outside gene matches: 8. Germline V gene lookup returns CDR1 PRHDT and CDR2 FYEKMQ (reference sequence). The CDR3 length is 16 residues. Method: immunoSEQ multiplex PCR; TCRdb's copy keeps in-frame clones and lacks some. The sample has about 23,000 clones; 87% are singletons. The sequencing here drew on CD8+ T cells from peripheral blood mononuclear cells, taken after pregnancy. The TCR sequence derives from a female donor with multiple sclerosis, enrolled in a pregnancy study. This chain uses TRBV13 with TRBJ2-1, with TRBD2 matching over 11 bases. CDR3: CASSPMTSGTNNEQFF. CDR3 DNA sequence: TGTGCCAGCAGCCCAATGACTAGCGGGACGAACAATGAGCAGTTCTTC.